This is a list of T cell receptor beta chains from one sample in a study of blood T cell repertoires in COVID-19. Clones were sequenced by immunoSEQ multiplex PCR, and TCRdb holds only the in-frame ones, with some missing. Of almost 90,000 clones in the sample, roughly 87% were seen once. Sequences were obtained from peripheral blood. The receptors originated from a man aged 18 to 29 with COVID-19, enrolled during active disease. Each CDR3 is given with its conserved first and last residue. Each record gives: CDR3 DNA, CDR3 protein, V gene, J gene, D gene, clone size. D genes are given only for firm matches. Size is stated for part of the rows, as once, few or many counts, or as a class when the clone is expanded.

TGTGCCAGCAGTTTGACAGGACCTAACGAGGGCTACACCTTC	CASSLTGPNEGYTF	TRBV27	TRBJ1-2	NA	few
TGCAGCGTTGATATTGGCCCTGGCTACACCTTC	CSVDIGPGYTF	TRBV29-1	TRBJ1-2	NA	once
TGTGCCACCAGTGACACGACAGGGACCTATGGCTACACCTTC	CATSDTTGTYGYTF	TRBV24-1	TRBJ1-2	TRBD1	NA
TGTGCCAGTATGACCCGTTCTAGCGGGACCCAGTACTTC	CASMTRSSGTQYF	TRBV19	TRBJ2-5	TRBD2	once
TGTGCCAGCAGCCTGGGACAGGTTTACGAGCAGTACTTC	CASSLGQVYEQYF	TRBV6-6	TRBJ2-7	TRBD1	NA
TGTGCCAGCAGCTTGGGACAGGGGAGGAGTGAGCAGTTCTTC	CASSLGQGRSEQFF	TRBV7-3	TRBJ2-1	TRBD1	once
TGTGCCAGCAGCTTCGGACTAGCGGGGAACGCCTACGAGCAGTACTTC	CASSFGLAGNAYEQYF	TRBV5-4	TRBJ2-7	TRBD2	NA
TGTGCCAGCAGCCAAGAAGCTCTAGCGGGAGGTTTAGAGACCCAGTACTTC	CASSQEALAGGLETQYF	TRBV3-1/TRBV3-2	TRBJ2-5	TRBD2	NA
TGCGCCAGCAGCCAAGGGGTTCGGGGCAGGGGCTCTGGAAACACCATATATTTT	CASSQGVRGRGSGNTIYF	TRBV4-3	TRBJ1-3	NA	NA
TGCGCCAGCAGCCCTAGCGGAGCCACAGATACGCAGTATTTT	CASSPSGATDTQYF	TRBV4-1	TRBJ2-3	TRBD2	NA
TGTGCCAGCAGCTCACTTCCCGATTCACCCCTCCACTTT	CASSSLPDSPLHF	TRBV7-9	TRBJ1-6	NA	NA
TGTGCCAGCTCACCAATGATTTGGGACAGGGTGGTGCGGACTGAAGCTTTCTTT	CASSPMIWDRVVRTEAFF	TRBV18	TRBJ1-1	TRBD1	NA
TGTGCCAGCATCCTCATCCCAGGGGAAGGGGCAGATACGCAGTATTTT	CASILIPGEGADTQYF	TRBV2	TRBJ2-3	NA	NA
TGTGCCAGTAGTATGGCCGGGACAGGACTGTCCTACGAGCAGTACTTC	CASSMAGTGLSYEQYF	TRBV19	TRBJ2-7	TRBD1	NA
TGTGCCAGCAGCTTGGAATGGACAGGGCATAACTATGGCTACACCTTC	CASSLEWTGHNYGYTF	TRBV7-2	TRBJ1-2	TRBD1	NA
TGTGCCATCAGTGAGTCGACAGGACCCTACGAGCAGTACTTC	CAISESTGPYEQYF	TRBV10-3	TRBJ2-7	NA	NA
TGTGCCAGCAGCTTCCCCATAGCGGGAGGTTCTTACGAGCAGTACTTC	CASSFPIAGGSYEQYF	TRBV7-8	TRBJ2-7	TRBD2	NA
TGTGCCTGGGGCGAGGGAGCCGGCGTGGGCACTGAAGCTTTCTTT	CAWGEGAGVGTEAFF	TRBV30	TRBJ1-1	NA	NA
TGTGCCAGCAGCCGACCGGGGGAAGCCGGAAACACCATATATTTT	CASSRPGEAGNTIYF	TRBV6-2/TRBV6-3	TRBJ1-3	NA	NA
TGTGCCAGCAGTACCACCCCGAGAGGGGGGAACACTGAAGCTTTCTTT	CASSTTPRGGNTEAFF	TRBV28	TRBJ1-1	NA	NA
TGTGCCAGCAGCCAAGACCAGTGGACAGGTGGAGAGACCCAGTACTTC	CASSQDQWTGGETQYF	TRBV4-2	TRBJ2-5	TRBD1	once
TGCGCCAGCAGCCAGTTCCCTCCTCCCCTCTCTGGAAACACCATATATTTT	CASSQFPPPLSGNTIYF	TRBV4-1	TRBJ1-3	NA	NA
TGTGCCAGCAGTCGACAGGGTTTGGGAAATGAAAAACTGTTTTTT	CASSRQGLGNEKLFF	TRBV2	TRBJ1-4	TRBD1	once
TGTGCCAGCAGTGAGAACAGGGATGGCACTGAAGCTTTCTTT	CASSENRDGTEAFF	TRBV25-1	TRBJ1-1	NA	NA
TGTGCCAGCAGCCACGGACAGGCGTCCTATGGCTACACCTTC	CASSHGQASYGYTF	TRBV7-9	TRBJ1-2	TRBD1	NA
TGTGCCACCAGACCTGGTGGGCGATCGGAGACCCAGTACTTC	CATRPGGRSETQYF	TRBV24-1	TRBJ2-5	NA	NA
TGTGCCAGCAGCGCCCCCGGGACTAGCGGGCAAAGCTCCTACAATGAGCAGTTCTTC	CASSAPGTSGQSSYNEQFF	TRBV9	TRBJ2-1	TRBD2	NA
TGTGCCAGTAGTATAGGGTCCGGGAGATTCACCGGGGAGCTGTTTTTT	CASSIGSGRFTGELFF	TRBV19	TRBJ2-2	NA	NA
TGTGCCAGGGGGGGACCCTACGAGCAGTACTTC	CARGGPYEQYF	TRBV13	TRBJ2-7	NA	NA
TGTGCCAGCAGCCGACAGGGAATCGGCACTGAAGCTTTCTTT	CASSRQGIGTEAFF	TRBV11-2	TRBJ1-1	TRBD1	NA
TGTGCCAGCAGCTGGACAGGGAACACTGAAGCTTTCTTT	CASSWTGNTEAFF	TRBV7-2	TRBJ1-1	TRBD1	NA
TGCGCCAGCAGTCAAAGGCGGGGCCGCGAGCAGTACTTC	CASSQRRGREQYF	TRBV23-1	TRBJ2-7	NA	NA
TGTGCCAGCAGGGACAGGGTGAATGAGCAGTTCTTC	CASRDRVNEQFF	TRBV2	TRBJ2-1	TRBD1	NA
TGTGCCAGCAGCTTAATAAGTGGCGGCGAGCAGTACTTC	CASSLISGGEQYF	TRBV11-3	TRBJ2-7	NA	NA
TGTGCCAGCAGCCAAGGGACAGGGGGGTTCTACGAGCAGTACTTC	CASSQGTGGFYEQYF	TRBV3-1/TRBV3-2	TRBJ2-7	TRBD1	NA
TGTGCCAGCAGCCTTTTGACCCCTAGCTCCTACGAGCAGTACTTC	CASSLLTPSSYEQYF	TRBV7-2	TRBJ2-7	NA	NA
TGTGCCAGCAGCCTTTCAGGGGGTCCGCGGGGCGGCTACACCTTC	CASSLSGGPRGGYTF	TRBV7-9	TRBJ1-2	TRBD1	NA
TGTGCCAGCAGTTTAATAGCTCGCCGCGTCACTCAGCCCCAGCATTTT	CASSLIARRVTQPQHF	TRBV28	TRBJ1-5	NA	NA
TGTGCCAGCAGCTTGGTCGTCCAGGGGAACACTGAAGCTTTCTTT	CASSLVVQGNTEAFF	TRBV7-8	TRBJ1-1	NA	NA
TGCGCCAGCAGCTGGTCAGGGAGGACTGAAGCTTTCTTT	CASSWSGRTEAFF	TRBV5-1	TRBJ1-1	NA	NA
TGTGCCAGCAGTTACGGGGACAGCTCCTACGAGCAGTACTTC	CASSYGDSSYEQYF	TRBV6-2/TRBV6-3	TRBJ2-7	TRBD1	NA
TGTGCCAGTAGTACGACAGGGGATCGGCAGCCCCAGCATTTT	CASSTTGDRQPQHF	TRBV19	TRBJ1-5	TRBD1	NA
TGTGCCAGTAGTATCAGAGGATCAAGGACAGGGCGCAACTTAATCTATGGCTACACCTTC	CASSIRGSRTGRNLIYGYTF	TRBV19	TRBJ1-2	TRBD1	NA
TGCGCCAGTTCGCAGGGTTATGGTCAGCCCCAGCATTTT	CASSQGYGQPQHF	TRBV5-1	TRBJ1-5	NA	NA
TGTGCCAGCAGCTACTCTAGGGGGCTCGAGCAGTACTTC	CASSYSRGLEQYF	TRBV7-3	TRBJ2-7	TRBD1	NA
TGTGCCAGCAGCTTTGGACAGGAAAACTACGAGCAGTACTTC	CASSFGQENYEQYF	TRBV5-6	TRBJ2-7	TRBD1	medium-sized
TGTGCCAGCAGTTTAATCAGTCATCAGCCCCAGCATTTT	CASSLISHQPQHF	TRBV27	TRBJ1-5	NA	NA
TGTGCCAGCAGTGGGACTAGCGGGCTGAGGGAGGAGACCCAGTACTTC	CASSGTSGLREETQYF	TRBV2	TRBJ2-5	TRBD2	NA
TGTGCCAGCAGTTTTCGGTCGGGGGGTGGATACGAGCAGTACTTC	CASSFRSGGGYEQYF	TRBV28	TRBJ2-7	TRBD2	NA
TGTGCCAGCAGCCCGGGGACAGGTCCTAGGGGCCCAAACATTCAGTACTTC	CASSPGTGPRGPNIQYF	TRBV7-2	TRBJ2-4	TRBD1	once
TGCGCCAGCAGCTTGGCCGGGACACCTTTGGATGAGCAGTACTTC	CASSLAGTPLDEQYF	TRBV5-1	TRBJ2-7	NA	NA
TGCGCCAGCAGCTTGGCACTAGCGGGAGTGGGCGAGCAGTACTTC	CASSLALAGVGEQYF	TRBV5-1	TRBJ2-7	TRBD2	NA
TGTGCCAGCAGCTTCGGATCCCAGCGGATGATCTACAATGAGCAGTTCTTC	CASSFGSQRMIYNEQFF	TRBV5-4	TRBJ2-1	NA	NA